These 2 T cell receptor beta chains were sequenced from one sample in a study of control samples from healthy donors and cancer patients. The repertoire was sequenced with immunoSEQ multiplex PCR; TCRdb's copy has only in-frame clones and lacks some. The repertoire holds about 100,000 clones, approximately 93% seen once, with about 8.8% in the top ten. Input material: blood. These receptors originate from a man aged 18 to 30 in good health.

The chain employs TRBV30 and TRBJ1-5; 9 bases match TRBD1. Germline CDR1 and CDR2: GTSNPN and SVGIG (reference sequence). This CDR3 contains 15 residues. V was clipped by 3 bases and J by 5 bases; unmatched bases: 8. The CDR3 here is CAWRLSGTGYQPQHF. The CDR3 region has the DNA TGTGCCTGGAGACTTTCCGGGACAGGGTATCAGCCCCAGCATTTT.

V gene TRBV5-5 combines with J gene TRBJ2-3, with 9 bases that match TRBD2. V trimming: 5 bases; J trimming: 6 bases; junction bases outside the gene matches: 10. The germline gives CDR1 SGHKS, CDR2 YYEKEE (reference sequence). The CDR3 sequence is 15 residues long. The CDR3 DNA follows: TGTGCCAGCAGTGAGACTAGCGGCCTTCGGGATACGCAGTATTTT. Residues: CASSETSGLRDTQYF.